There are a few counts of the clone carrying this T cell receptor (beta chain). Participants were aged about 18 to 89 years from about two dozen US areas. This record belongs to a study of blood T cell repertoires in COVID-19. Germline lookup yields CDR1 SQVTM and CDR2 ANQGSEA. This CDR3 contains 14 residues. The V and J ends lost 4 bases and 4 bases, in that order; junction bases with no gene match: 8. Methods used by the authors: The authors estimated nucleated cell counts from reference gene primer amplification. Produced via immunoSEQ multiplex PCR; TCRdb's table is partial and in-frame only. For V, J and clone size, that table is used; D and trimming come from the DNA. The sample yields a few hundred thousand clones, 70% to 90% seen once.

Source material: PBMCs or T cells enriched from blood (not recorded which). The clonotype comes from a woman aged 40 to 50 who had recovered from COVID-19. V gene TRBV29-1 combines with J gene TRBJ2-7; 9 bases match TRBD1. The CDR3 spells CSVGGGQGFYEQYF. The DNA of the CDR3 is TGCAGCGTTGGCGGGGGACAGGGATTTTACGAGCAGTACTTC.